The clone carrying this T cell receptor beta chain appeared once. The antigen is undetermined. The V segment lost 0 bases and the J segment 1 base; nucleotides outside the gene matches: 4. This CDR3 is 16 amino acids long. Germline CDR1 is SGHTA and CDR2 is FQGNSA. The data belong to a study of cytomegalovirus exposure and HLA in healthy donors. General observations from the study: Among immune exposure information, only CMV serostatus was available. Follow-up analysis later connected one missense variant in DCLRE1C with trimming of TCR beta V- and J-genes.

The PCR had 60 Vbeta and 13 Jbeta primers. Clones were read by immunoSEQ multiplex PCR, and TCRdb kept only the in-frame ones, dropping some. The sample has some 120,000 clones; approximately 80% are singletons. The chain links TRBV7-2 to TRBJ2-7; 9 bases are a match to TRBD2. The sequencing input was PBMCs. This TCR was recovered from a man between 18 and 29 years old in good health and CMV-seronegative. CDR3 loop: CASSLAGTSISYEQYF. CDR3 nucleotide sequence: TGTGCCAGCAGCTTAGCCGGGACTAGCATTTCCTACGAGCAGTACTTC.